This TCR beta chain was retrieved from a study of blood T cell repertoires in COVID-19. About the research overall: From T cells, B-cell-depleted T cells, or PBMCs came the material, which was cDNA or gDNA.

The CDR3 covers 15 residues. CDR1 and CDR2 from the germline V gene are LNHDA and SQIVND (reference sequence). V shed 4 bases and J 4 bases; nucleotides not matched to a gene: 8. Original methodology: Amplified reference gene primers provided the basis for estimating nucleated cell counts. Repertoires were generated with immunoSEQ multiplex PCR, while TCRdb's copy carries only in-frame clones and drops some. For V, J and clone size, that table is used; D and trimming come from the DNA. The table has around 130,000 clones, just over 85% seen once. The TCR sequence derives from a man aged 35-49 years with acute or convalescent COVID-19. V is TRBV19 and J is TRBJ2-3; the match to TRBD1 covers 7 bases. The sequenced sample was peripheral blood. The CDR3 nucleotides read TGTGCCAGTAGTACTGTGACAGGGTCCCCAGATACGCAGTATTTT. This encodes CASSTVTGSPDTQYF. Variable domain in full (rest from reference TRBV19 and TRBJ2-3): DGGITQSPKYLFRKEGQNVTLSCEQNLNHDAMYWYRQDPGQGLRLIYYSQIVNDFQKGDIAEGYSVSREKKESFPLTVTSAQKNPTAFYLCASSTVTGSPDTQYFGPGTRLTVL.